This TCR beta chain was sequenced in a study of a mutant IDH1 vaccine in newly diagnosed glioma. Study-level information: The sex distribution of treated patients was about 62% male and roughly 38% female, with a mean age of roughly 40 years. Patients were pretreated with radiotherapy, temozolomide, or both, mostly both. Study conclusions and caveats: Whatever changes occurred in top peripheral T cell clonotypes seemed unrelated to pseudoprogression.

In the case of this clone: Antigen: not known.

Assay: immunoSEQ multiplex PCR; the TCRdb copy retains only in-frame clones and omits some. The sample holds tens of thousands of clones, about 83% seen once. The time point here: baseline, week 1 (first vaccination visit). Treatment denoted: pre-vaccination baseline after standard-of-care therapy. There were new WHO grade 3 or 4 astrocytomas in the donors, and these were IDH1-mutant and ATRX-lost. The specimen was PBMCs, collected from a glioma patient treated with radiotherapy, temozolomide or both. The sequence was collected from a woman aged 45 to 65 with glioma.

As DNA, the CDR3 is TGTGCCAGCAAGCCCCTGCCAGGGAGGTCTTACAATGAGCAGTTCTTC. Translating gives CASKPLPGRSYNEQFF. The rearrangement uses TRBV9 and TRBJ2-1, with D perhaps TRBD2 (6 bases). Trimming stripped 6 bases from V and 4 bases from J, with 20 bases between. CDR3 length equals 16 residues. Per germline, CDR1 SGDLS and CDR2 YYNGEE.